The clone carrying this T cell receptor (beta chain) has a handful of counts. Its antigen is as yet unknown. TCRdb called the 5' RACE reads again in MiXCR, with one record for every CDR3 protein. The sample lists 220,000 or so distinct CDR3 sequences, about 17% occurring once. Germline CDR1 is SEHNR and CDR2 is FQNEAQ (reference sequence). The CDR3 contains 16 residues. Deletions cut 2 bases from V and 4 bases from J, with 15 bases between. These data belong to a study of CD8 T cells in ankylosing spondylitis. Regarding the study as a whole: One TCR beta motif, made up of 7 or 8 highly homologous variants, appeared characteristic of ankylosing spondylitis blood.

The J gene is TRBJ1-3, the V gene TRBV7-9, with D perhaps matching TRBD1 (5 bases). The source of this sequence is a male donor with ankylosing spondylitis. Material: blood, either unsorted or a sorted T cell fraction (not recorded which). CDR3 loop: CASSLFPSGPGNTIYF. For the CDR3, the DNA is TGTGCCAGCAGCTTATTTCCCTCGGGGCCCGGAAACACCATATATTTT.